This T cell receptor (beta chain) was sequenced for a study of cytomegalovirus exposure and HLA in healthy donors. Details on this clone: Its antigen is as yet unknown.

PCR primers comprised 60 Vbeta and 13 Jbeta primers. The data were produced by immunoSEQ multiplex PCR, yet TCRdb's version contains in-frame clones alone and is incomplete. The sample includes approximately 110,000 clones. Study-wide results and caveats: Later analysis identified 16,000 or so TCR beta sequences associated with HLA alleles, using a false discovery rate threshold of 0.05.

CDR3 size: 16 residues. Germline assignment: CDR1 SGHAT and CDR2 FQNNGV. Unmatched junction bases numbered 6, after V lost 3 bases and J lost 2 bases. The sequence came from a man between 18 and 35 years old in good health and CMV-seronegative. The chain recombines TRBV11-2 with TRBJ2-7; the match to TRBD2 covers 11 bases. The sample taken for sequencing was PBMCs. CDR3 bases: TGTGCCAGCAGCTTCCCGACTAGCGGGGATCCCTACGAGCAGTACTTC. This gives the protein CASSFPTSGDPYEQYF.